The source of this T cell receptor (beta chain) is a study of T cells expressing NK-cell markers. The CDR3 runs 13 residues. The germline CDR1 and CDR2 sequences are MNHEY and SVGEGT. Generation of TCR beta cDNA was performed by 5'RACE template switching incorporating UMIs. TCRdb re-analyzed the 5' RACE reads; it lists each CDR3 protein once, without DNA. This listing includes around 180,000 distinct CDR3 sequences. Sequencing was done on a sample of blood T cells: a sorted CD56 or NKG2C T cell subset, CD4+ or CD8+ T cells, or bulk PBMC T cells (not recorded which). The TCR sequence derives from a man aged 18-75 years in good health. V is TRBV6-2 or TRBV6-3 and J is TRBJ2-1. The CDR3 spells CASSYSERNEQFF.